These 27 T cell receptor beta chains were all obtained from the same sample, sequenced in a study of T cell responses to AZD1222 COVID-19 vaccine. The repertoire was sequenced with immunoSEQ multiplex PCR; TCRdb's copy has only in-frame clones and lacks some. The sample records 65,000 to 85,000 clones, about 80% being singletons. Sample: peripheral blood, taken 28 days after the second AZD1222 dose. The source is an adult who received the AZD1222 COVID-19 vaccine.

The chain combines TRBV10-1 with TRBJ2-7; 7 nucleotides agree with TRBD1. J was trimmed by 1 base and V by 3 bases; bases with no gene match: 3. Germline assignment: CDR1 WNHNN and CDR2 SYGVQD (reference sequence). The CDR3 has 14 residues. This CDR3 reads CASSDGRGSYEQYF. The DNA of the CDR3 is TGCGCCAGCAGTGACGGCAGGGGGTCCTACGAGCAGTACTTC.

J is TRBJ1-2 and V is TRBV5-8; D perhaps matches TRBD1 (5 bases). The length of the CDR3 is 13 residues. CDR1 is SGHTS and CDR2 is YDEGEE in the germline V gene. Trimming cost V 4 bases and J 5 bases, with 12 bases left between them. CDR3 loop: CASSPGGIYGYTF. The CDR3 nucleotides read TGTGCCAGCAGCCCCGGGGGTATTTATGGCTACACCTTC.

The chain carries TRBV6-2 or TRBV6-3 and TRBJ2-7; 9 bases agree with TRBD1. Germline values: CDR1 MNHEY, CDR2 SVGEGT. CDR3 size: 14 residues. V shed 2 bases and J 2 bases; nucleotides not matched to a gene: 1. The DNA of the CDR3 is TGTGCCAGCAGTTACGGGACAGGGCCCTACGAGCAGTACTTC. Protein: CASSYGTGPYEQYF.

The CDR3 bases are TGCGCCAGCAGAGAAGGTTCTGCGGGGACCCAGTACTTC. Protein product: CASREGSAGTQYF. The V call is TRBV10-2, the J call TRBJ2-5; D possibly corresponds to TRBD2 (5 bases). This CDR3 is built from 13 residues. Germline V CDR1 and CDR2: WSHSY, SAAADI. V gave up 6 bases and J gave up 7 bases, with 15 bases separating them.

The chain is built from TRBV4-1 and TRBJ2-7, with 12 bases matching TRBD1. The CDR3 extends over 15 amino acids. V gave up 5 bases and J gave up 3 bases; unmatched junction bases: 5. Per germline, CDR1 MGHRA and CDR2 YSYEKL. CDR3 loop: CASSSGTGGGYEQYF. CDR3 nucleotides: TGCGCCAGCAGCTCCGGGACAGGGGGCGGCTACGAGCAGTACTTC.

The sample holds one count of this clone. The chain has TRBV5-1 and TRBJ1-6; 12 bases are a match to TRBD1. The germline gives CDR1 SGHRS, CDR2 YFSETQ. J gave up 6 bases and V 4 bases, and 2 bases lay outside the gene matches. This CDR3 spans 15 amino acids. The CDR3 here is CASSPGQGANSPLHF. In DNA, the CDR3 is TGCGCCAGCAGCCCGGGACAGGGGGCTAATTCACCCCTCCACTTT.

The chain has TRBV19 and TRBJ2-5; D may be TRBD1 or TRBD2 (6 bases each). The CDR3 is 14 amino acids. Trimming left V 5 bases short and J 5 bases short, with 15 bases between. Germline loops: CDR1 LNHDA, CDR2 SQIVND (reference sequence). CDR3 amino acids: CASSARGAGETQYF. For the CDR3, the DNA is TGTGCCAGTAGTGCTAGGGGGGCCGGGGAGACCCAGTACTTC. Full variable domain (rest looked up from reference TRBV19 and TRBJ2-5): DGGITQSPKYLFRKEGQNVTLSCEQNLNHDAMYWYRQDPGQGLRLIYYSQIVNDFQKGDIAEGYSVSREKKESFPLTVTSAQKNPTAFYLCASSARGAGETQYFGPGTRLLVL.

This clone was seen only a few times. This chain links TRBV2 with TRBJ2-7; 11 nucleotides agree with TRBD2. CDR1 is SNHLY and CDR2 is FYNNEI in the germline V gene. With 7 bases clipped from V and 0 bases from J, the junction kept 14 bases outside the gene matches. CDR3 size: 18 residues. The CDR3 nucleotides read TGTGCCAGCACCGGGCCCGGGCTAGCGGGGGGTCTCTCCTACGAGCAGTACTTC. Amino acid sequence: CASTGPGLAGGLSYEQYF.

V usage is TRBV30 and J usage is TRBJ2-1; D not certain. Germline assignment: CDR1 GTSNPN and CDR2 SVGIG (reference sequence). V lost 0 bases and J lost 9, with 9 bases in between. This CDR3 spans 12 amino acids. CDR3 sequence (DNA): TGTGCCTGGAGTGTATTAGGAACTGAGCAGTTCTTC. Translating it yields CAWSVLGTEQFF.

The chain is built from TRBV5-4 and TRBJ2-4, with D tentatively TRBD1 or TRBD2 (5 bases each). Germline CDR1 SGHNT, CDR2 YYREEE (reference sequence). V was cut by 2 bases and J by 5 bases, with 14 bases left in between. CDR3 length: 15 amino acids. CDR3 bases: TGTGCCAGCAGCTTCTCAGGGACGGCCCAAAACATTCAGTACTTC. Its translation is CASSFSGTAQNIQYF.

The J gene is TRBJ1-2, the V gene TRBV29-1; 10 bases match TRBD1. Trimming removed 7 bases from V and 8 bases from J; junction bases left unmatched: 4. The CDR3 has 11 residues. The germline V gene has CDR1 SQVTM and CDR2 ANQGSEA. In DNA, the CDR3 is TGCAGCGGACAGGGGGCGGGCGGCTACACCTTC. Translated, it gives CSGQGAGGYTF.

J is TRBJ1-2 and V is TRBV5-4, with unresolved D. CDR1 is SGHNT, CDR2 YYREEE, per germline (reference sequence). Trimming left V 0 bases short and J 4 bases short, with 7 bases between. The length of the CDR3 is 13 residues. The CDR3: CASSLAGSYGYTF. The CDR3 nucleotides read TGTGCCAGCAGCTTGGCCGGTTCCTATGGCTACACCTTC. Based on the CDR3 plus reference TRBV5-4 and TRBJ1-2, the full variable domain is ETGVTQSPTHLIKTRGQQVTLRCSSQSGHNTVSWYQQALGQGPQFIFQYYREEENGRGNFPPRFSGLQFPNYSSELNVNALELDDSALYLCASSLAGSYGYTFGSGTRLTVV.

The rearrangement uses TRBV6-1 and TRBJ1-2; D is possibly TRBD1 (6 bases). Germline CDR1 is MNHNS and CDR2 is SASEGT. Between the trimmed V and J ends, which lost 1 base and 4 bases, there was a span of 10 bases. This CDR3 comprises 14 residues. The CDR3: CASSEGVRGYGYTF. CDR3 in DNA: TGTGCCAGCAGTGAAGGAGTCAGGGGCTATGGCTACACCTTC.

DNA of the CDR3: TGCGCCAGCAGCGGAGGGGACAGACAAAATTCACCCCTCCACTTT. Protein: CASSGGDRQNSPLHF. The V and J genes are TRBV5-1 and TRBJ1-6; 7 nucleotides line up with TRBD1. Germline-derived CDR1 and CDR2 are SGHRS and YFSETQ. The V and J ends lost 4 bases and 7 bases, in that order; junction bases with no gene match: 8. The CDR3 covers 15 residues.

This chain uses TRBV6-6 with TRBJ2-7; D is unclear. This CDR3 spans 14 amino acids. The V gene's germline CDR1 is MNHNY and CDR2 SVGAGI (reference sequence). V gave up 7 bases and J gave up 6 bases, with 19 bases separating them. CDR3 DNA: TGTGCCAGCATTCATAGTGGTTCCCTAACCGAGCAGTACTTC. Encoded protein: CASIHSGSLTEQYF.

This clone was picked up a small number of times. The chain uses TRBV7-2 and TRBJ1-5; unclear D gene. CDR1 and CDR2 from the germline V gene are SGHTA and FQGNSA. V was cut by 1 base and J by 0 bases, with 4 bases left in between. CDR3 size: 14 residues. The CDR3 nucleotides read TGTGCCAGCAGCTTAGTGAGTAGCAATCAGCCCCAGCATTTT. Translation gives CASSLVSSNQPQHF.

The V gene is TRBV5-1, the J gene TRBJ2-5, with 10 bases lining up with TRBD1. V dropped 3 bases and J dropped 5; count of bases not matched to a gene: 7. Germline CDR1 reads SGHRS; CDR2 reads YFSETQ. This CDR3 contains 15 residues. This chain's CDR3 is CASSWGTGVVETQYF. The DNA for the CDR3 is TGCGCCAGCAGCTGGGGGACAGGGGTGGTGGAGACCCAGTACTTC.

The chain combines TRBV4-3 with TRBJ1-5; D may be TRBD1 (6 bases). Germline CDR1 is LGHNA and CDR2 is YSLEER. V lost 4 bases and J lost 0, with 10 bases in between. This CDR3 has 15 amino acids. The CDR3 DNA reads TGCGCCAGCAGCCCTGGAGGGGGTAGCAATCAGCCCCAGCATTTT. Translating it yields CASSPGGGSNQPQHF.

The rearrangement joins TRBV18 to TRBJ2-7, with 10 positions matching TRBD1. Germline CDR1 KGHSH, CDR2 LQKENI. The CDR3 extends over 13 amino acids. Losses at the gene ends were 3 bases for V and 6 bases for J; bases not matched to a gene: 2. The chain's CDR3 is CASSPRDRGEQYF. The CDR3 coding sequence is TGTGCCAGCTCACCTCGGGACAGGGGCGAGCAGTACTTC.

The rearrangement joins TRBV7-8 to TRBJ1-2; a weak D match, TRBD1 (6 bases). Germline assignment: CDR1 SGHVS and CDR2 FQNEAQ. The CDR3 is made up of 12 amino acids. V was trimmed by 5 bases and J by 8 bases, leaving 12 bases between them. This CDR3 reads CASSPQGSGYTF. The CDR3 nucleotides are TGTGCCAGCAGCCCCCAGGGGAGCGGCTACACCTTC.

The J gene is TRBJ1-2, the V gene TRBV11-2; the D gene is possibly TRBD1 (6 bases). The CDR3 runs to 17 residues. The V end lost 1 base, the J end lost 8 bases, and 23 bases lay between the germline ends. From germline, CDR1 is SGHAT and CDR2 FQNNGV. The CDR3 coding sequence is TGTGCCAGCAGCTTAGTCGGGTTTCGGGGGCTGTCGCTCGGCTACACCTTC. This codes for CASSLVGFRGLSLGYTF.

The chain couples TRBV19 to TRBJ2-3, with 11 bases aligning to TRBD2. Trimming removed 7 bases from V and 4 bases from J; junction bases left unmatched: 4. There are 14 residues in the CDR3. Germline CDR1 reads LNHDA; CDR2 reads SQIVND (reference sequence). As DNA, the CDR3 is TGTGCCAGTAAGTCTAGCGGGGGGTCAGATACGCAGTATTTT. It specifies CASKSSGGSDTQYF.

The rearrangement joins TRBV10-3 to TRBJ2-1; no reliable D call. Germline lookup yields CDR1 ENHRY and CDR2 SYGVKD. V was shortened by 3 bases and J by 9 bases, with 9 bases between the two germline ends. There are 12 residues in the CDR3. The CDR3 DNA follows: TGTGCCATCAGTGACGGGCAGACTGAGCAGTTCTTC. Residues: CAISDGQTEQFF.

Only a few counts were recorded for this clone. The chain couples TRBV11-2 to TRBJ2-1, with D unresolved. The germline V gene has CDR1 SGHAT and CDR2 FQNNGV. The CDR3 spans 11 residues. V was cut by 4 bases and J by 10 bases, with 8 bases left in between. The CDR3 nucleotides read TGTGCCAGCAGCTCCGCCGGGGAGCAGTTCTTC. Translation: CASSSAGEQFF.

This clone was detected only a few times. Here the CDR3 reads CASSTGQGVTNYGYTF. The CDR3 DNA follows: TGTGCCAGTAGTACGGGACAGGGGGTAACTAACTATGGCTACACCTTC. The gene calls are TRBV19 and TRBJ1-2; TRBD1 agrees at 11 bases. V was pared by 4 bases and J by 0 bases, with 4 bases of the junction left unmatched. The CDR3 totals 16 residues. CDR1 and CDR2 (germline): LNHDA, SQIVND (reference sequence).

This chain joins TRBV6-5 and TRBJ2-7; possibly TRBD2 for D (5 bases). This CDR3 is built from 14 residues. CDR1 MNHEY and CDR2 SVGAGI come from the germline V gene. Trimming removed 7 bases at V and 2 bases at J, with 15 bases between. In DNA, the CDR3 is TGTGCCAGCACCTCCGGGGTAGCCGCCTACGAGCAGTACTTC. Translation gives CASTSGVAAYEQYF.

The table lists this clone with a few counts. DNA of the CDR3: TGCGCCAGCAGTCAACGGGTGGGACAGGGGGCTAGTGGCTACACCTTC. Translating gives CASSQRVGQGASGYTF. This chain connects TRBV23-1 to TRBJ1-2; 12 bases line up with TRBD1. TRBV23-1 carries the ORF label, with uncertain function. Trimming removed 2 bases from V and 7 bases from J; junction bases left unmatched: 8. CDR3 length: 16 residues.